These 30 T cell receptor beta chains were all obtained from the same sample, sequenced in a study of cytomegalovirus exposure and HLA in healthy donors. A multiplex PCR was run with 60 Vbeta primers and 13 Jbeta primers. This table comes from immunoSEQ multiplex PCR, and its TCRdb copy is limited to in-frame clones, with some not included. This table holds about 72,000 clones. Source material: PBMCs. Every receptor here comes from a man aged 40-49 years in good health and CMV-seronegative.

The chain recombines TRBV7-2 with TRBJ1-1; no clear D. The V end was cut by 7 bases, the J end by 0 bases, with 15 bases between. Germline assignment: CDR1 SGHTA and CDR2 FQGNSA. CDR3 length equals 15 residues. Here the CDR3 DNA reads TGTGCCAGCACCCTTTCCGGGAGCTTGAACACTGAAGCTTTCTTT. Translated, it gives CASTLSGSLNTEAFF. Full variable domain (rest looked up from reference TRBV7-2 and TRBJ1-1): GAGVSQSPSNKVTEKGKDVELRCDPISGHTALYWYRQSLGQGLEFLIYFQGNSAPDKSGLPSDRFSAERTGGSVSTLTIQRTQQEDSAVYLCASTLSGSLNTEAFFGQGTRLTVV.

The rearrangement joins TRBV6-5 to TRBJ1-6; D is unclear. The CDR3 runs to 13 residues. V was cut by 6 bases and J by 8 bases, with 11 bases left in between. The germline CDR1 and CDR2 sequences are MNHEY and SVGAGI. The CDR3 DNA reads TGTGCCAGCAGGGGGAGGACCGATTCACCCCTCCACTTT. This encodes CASRGRTDSPLHF.

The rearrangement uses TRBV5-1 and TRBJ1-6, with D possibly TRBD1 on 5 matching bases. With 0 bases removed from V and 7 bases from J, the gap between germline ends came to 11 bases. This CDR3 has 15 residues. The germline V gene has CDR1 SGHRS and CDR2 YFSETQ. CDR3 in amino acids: CASSLDTGGNSPLHF. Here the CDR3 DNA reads TGCGCCAGCAGCTTGGATACAGGTGGAAATTCACCCCTCCACTTT.

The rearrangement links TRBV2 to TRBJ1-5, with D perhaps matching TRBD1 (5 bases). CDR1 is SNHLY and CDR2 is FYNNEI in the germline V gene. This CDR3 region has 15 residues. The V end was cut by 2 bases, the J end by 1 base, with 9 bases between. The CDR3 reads CASSEQGLSNQPQHF. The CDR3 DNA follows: TGTGCCAGCAGTGAACAGGGCTTAAGCAATCAGCCCCAGCATTTT.

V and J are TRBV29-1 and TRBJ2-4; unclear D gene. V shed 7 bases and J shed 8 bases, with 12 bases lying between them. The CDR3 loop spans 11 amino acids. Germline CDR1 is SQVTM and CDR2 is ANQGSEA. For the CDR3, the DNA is TGCAGCGCCGGTATATCGGACATTCAGTACTTC. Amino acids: CSAGISDIQYF.

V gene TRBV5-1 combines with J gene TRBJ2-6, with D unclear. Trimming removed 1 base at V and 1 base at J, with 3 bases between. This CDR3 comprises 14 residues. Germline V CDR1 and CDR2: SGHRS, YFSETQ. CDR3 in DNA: TGCGCCAGCAGCTTGCAATCTGGGGCCAACGTCCTGACTTTC. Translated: CASSLQSGANVLTF.

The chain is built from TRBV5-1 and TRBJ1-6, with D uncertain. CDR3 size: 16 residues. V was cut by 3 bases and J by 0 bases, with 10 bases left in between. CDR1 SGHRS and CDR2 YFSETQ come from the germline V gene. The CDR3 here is CASSSGGSSYNSPLHF. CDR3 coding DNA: TGCGCCAGCAGCTCGGGCGGGAGCTCCTATAATTCACCCCTCCACTTT. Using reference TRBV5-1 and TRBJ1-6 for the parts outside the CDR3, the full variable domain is KAGVTQTPRYLIKTRGQQVTLSCSPISGHRSVSWYQQTPGQGLQFLFEYFSETQRNKGNFPGRFSGRQFSNSRSEMNVSTLELGDSALYLCASSSGGSSYNSPLHFGNGTRLTVT.

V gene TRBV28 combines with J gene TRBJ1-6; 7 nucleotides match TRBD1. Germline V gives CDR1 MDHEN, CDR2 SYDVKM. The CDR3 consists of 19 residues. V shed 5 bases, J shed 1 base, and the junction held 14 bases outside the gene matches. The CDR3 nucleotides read TGTGCCAGCAGTGCGACAGGGTCTATACCTAGTTCCTATAATTCACCCCTCCACTTT. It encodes CASSATGSIPSSYNSPLHF.

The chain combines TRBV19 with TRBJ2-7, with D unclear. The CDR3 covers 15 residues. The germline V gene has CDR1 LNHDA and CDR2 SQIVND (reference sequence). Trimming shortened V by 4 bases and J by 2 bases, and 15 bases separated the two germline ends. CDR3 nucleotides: TGTGCCAGTAGTAGGTTTTCAGGTGCTACCTACGAGCAGTACTTC. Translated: CASSRFSGATYEQYF.

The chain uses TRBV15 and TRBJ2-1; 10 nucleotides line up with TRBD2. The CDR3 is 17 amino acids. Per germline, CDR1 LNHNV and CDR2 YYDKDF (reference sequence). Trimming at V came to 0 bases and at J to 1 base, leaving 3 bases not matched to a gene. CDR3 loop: CATSRERAGGSYNEQFF. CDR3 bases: TGTGCCACCAGCAGAGAGCGAGCGGGGGGGTCCTACAATGAGCAGTTCTTC.

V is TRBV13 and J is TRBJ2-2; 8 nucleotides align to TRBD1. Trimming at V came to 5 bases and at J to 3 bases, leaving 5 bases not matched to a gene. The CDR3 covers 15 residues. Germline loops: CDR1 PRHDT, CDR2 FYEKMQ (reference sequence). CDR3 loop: CASSPRGQDTGELFF. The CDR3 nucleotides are TGTGCCAGCAGCCCGAGGGGACAGGACACCGGGGAGCTGTTTTTT.

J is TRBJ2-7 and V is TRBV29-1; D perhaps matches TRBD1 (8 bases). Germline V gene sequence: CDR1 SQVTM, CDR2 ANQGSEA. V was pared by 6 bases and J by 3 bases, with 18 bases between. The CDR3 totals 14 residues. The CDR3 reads CSVEPDREGYEQYF. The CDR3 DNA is TGCAGCGTAGAACCGGACAGGGAGGGCTACGAGCAGTACTTC.

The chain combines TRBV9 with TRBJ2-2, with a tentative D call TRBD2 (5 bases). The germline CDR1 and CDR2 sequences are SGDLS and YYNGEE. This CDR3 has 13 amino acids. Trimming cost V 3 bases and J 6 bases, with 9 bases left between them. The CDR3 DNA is TGTGCCAGCAGCGGCGTGAGGGCCGGGGAGCTGTTTTTT. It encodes CASSGVRAGELFF.

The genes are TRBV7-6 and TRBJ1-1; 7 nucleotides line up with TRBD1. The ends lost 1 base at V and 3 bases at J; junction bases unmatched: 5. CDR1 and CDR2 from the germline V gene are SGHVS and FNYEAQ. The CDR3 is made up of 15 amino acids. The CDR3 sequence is CASSLVEGAYTEAFF. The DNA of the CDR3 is TGTGCCAGCAGCTTAGTGGAGGGGGCGTACACTGAAGCTTTCTTT. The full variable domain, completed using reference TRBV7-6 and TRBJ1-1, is GAGVSQSPRYKVTKRGQDVALRCDPISGHVSLYWYRQALGQGPEFLTYFNYEAQQDKSGLPNDRFSAERPEGSISTLTIQRTEQRDSAMYRCASSLVEGAYTEAFFGQGTRLTVV.

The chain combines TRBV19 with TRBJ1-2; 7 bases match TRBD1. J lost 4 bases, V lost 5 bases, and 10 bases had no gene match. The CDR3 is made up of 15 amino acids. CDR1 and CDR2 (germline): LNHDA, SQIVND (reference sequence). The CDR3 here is CASSPGTVNLYGYTF. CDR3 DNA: TGTGCCAGTAGTCCAGGGACAGTGAACCTCTATGGCTACACCTTC.

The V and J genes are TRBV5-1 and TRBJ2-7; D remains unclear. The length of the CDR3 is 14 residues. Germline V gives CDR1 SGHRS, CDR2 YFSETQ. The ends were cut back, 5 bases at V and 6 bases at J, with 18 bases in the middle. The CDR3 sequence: CASRYSPDDLEQYF. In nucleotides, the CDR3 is TGCGCCAGCAGGTACTCCCCCGATGATCTCGAGCAGTACTTC.

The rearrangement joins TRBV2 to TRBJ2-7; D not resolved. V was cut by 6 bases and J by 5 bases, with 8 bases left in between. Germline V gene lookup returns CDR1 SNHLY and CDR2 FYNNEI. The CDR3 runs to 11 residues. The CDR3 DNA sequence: TGTGCCAGCAGCCAGGTCGACGAGCAGTACTTC. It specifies CASSQVDEQYF. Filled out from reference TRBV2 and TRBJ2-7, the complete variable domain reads EPEVTQTPSHQVTQMGQEVILRCVPISNHLYFYWYRQILGQKVEFLVSFYNNEISEKSEIFDDQFSVERPDGSNFTLKIRSTKLEDSAMYFCASSQVDEQYFGPGTRLTVT.

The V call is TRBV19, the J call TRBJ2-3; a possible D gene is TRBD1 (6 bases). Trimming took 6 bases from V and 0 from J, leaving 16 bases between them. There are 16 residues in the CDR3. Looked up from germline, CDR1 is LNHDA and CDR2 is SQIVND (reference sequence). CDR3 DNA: TGTGCCAGTAGAGATCCCGGGACACCCAGCACAGATACGCAGTATTTT. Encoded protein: CASRDPGTPSTDTQYF.

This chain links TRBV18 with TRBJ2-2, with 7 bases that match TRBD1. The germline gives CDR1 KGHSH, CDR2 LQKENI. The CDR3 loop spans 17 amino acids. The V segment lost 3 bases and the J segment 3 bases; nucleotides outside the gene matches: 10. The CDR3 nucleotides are TGTGCCAGCTCACCCGACCGGGACAGCATGTACACCGGGGAGCTGTTTTTT. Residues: CASSPDRDSMYTGELFF.

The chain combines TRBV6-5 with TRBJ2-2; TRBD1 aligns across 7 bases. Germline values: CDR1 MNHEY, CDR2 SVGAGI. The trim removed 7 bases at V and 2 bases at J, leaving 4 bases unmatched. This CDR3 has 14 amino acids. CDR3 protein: CASKAGGNTGELFF. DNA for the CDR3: TGTGCCAGCAAGGCAGGGGGAAACACCGGGGAGCTGTTTTTT.

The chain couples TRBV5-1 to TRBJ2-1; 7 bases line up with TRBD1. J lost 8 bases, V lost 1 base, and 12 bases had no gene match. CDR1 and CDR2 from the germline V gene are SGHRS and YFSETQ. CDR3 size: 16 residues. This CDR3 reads CASSLWGKTGSDEQFF. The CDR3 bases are TGCGCCAGCAGCTTGTGGGGGAAGACAGGGTCGGATGAGCAGTTCTTC. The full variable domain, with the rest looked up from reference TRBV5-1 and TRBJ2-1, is KAGVTQTPRYLIKTRGQQVTLSCSPISGHRSVSWYQQTPGQGLQFLFEYFSETQRNKGNFPGRFSGRQFSNSRSEMNVSTLELGDSALYLCASSLWGKTGSDEQFFGPGTRLTVL.

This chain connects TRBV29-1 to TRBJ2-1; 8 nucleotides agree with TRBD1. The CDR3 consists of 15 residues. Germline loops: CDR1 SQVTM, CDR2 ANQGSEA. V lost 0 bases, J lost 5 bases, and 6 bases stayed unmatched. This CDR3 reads CSVEEGQGADNEQFF. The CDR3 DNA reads TGCAGCGTTGAAGAAGGGCAGGGGGCCGACAATGAGCAGTTCTTC.

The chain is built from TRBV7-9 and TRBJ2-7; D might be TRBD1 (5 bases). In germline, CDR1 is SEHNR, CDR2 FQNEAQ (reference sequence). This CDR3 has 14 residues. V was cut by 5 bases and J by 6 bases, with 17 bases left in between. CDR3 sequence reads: CASSDSRQRSEQYF. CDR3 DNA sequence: TGTGCCAGCAGCGACTCCAGACAGCGCTCCGAGCAGTACTTC. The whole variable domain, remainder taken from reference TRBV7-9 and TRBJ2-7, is DTGVSQNPRHKITKRGQNVTFRCDPISEHNRLYWYRQTLGQGPEFLTYFQNEAQLEKSRLLSDRFSAERPKGSFSTLEIQRTEQGDSAMYLCASSDSRQRSEQYFGPGTRLTVT.

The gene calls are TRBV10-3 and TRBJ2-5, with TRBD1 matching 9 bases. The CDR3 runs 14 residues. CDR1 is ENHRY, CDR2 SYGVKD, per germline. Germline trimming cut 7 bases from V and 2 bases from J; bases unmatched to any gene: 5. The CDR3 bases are TGTGCCATCAACGGACAGGGGAGGCAAGAGACCCAGTACTTC. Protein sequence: CAINGQGRQETQYF.

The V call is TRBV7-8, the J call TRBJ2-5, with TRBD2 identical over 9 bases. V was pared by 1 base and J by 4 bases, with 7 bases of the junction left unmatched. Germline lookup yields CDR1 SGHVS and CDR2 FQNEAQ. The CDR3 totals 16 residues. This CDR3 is CASSLGLAGVTETQYF. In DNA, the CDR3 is TGTGCCAGCAGCTTAGGGTTAGCGGGGGTAACAGAGACCCAGTACTTC.

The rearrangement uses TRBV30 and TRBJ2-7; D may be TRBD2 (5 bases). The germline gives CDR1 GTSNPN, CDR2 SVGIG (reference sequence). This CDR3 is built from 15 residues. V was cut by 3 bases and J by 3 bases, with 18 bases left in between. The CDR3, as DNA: TGTGCCTGGAGCAAATCGGACGGACTTCACTACGAGCAGTACTTC. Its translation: CAWSKSDGLHYEQYF. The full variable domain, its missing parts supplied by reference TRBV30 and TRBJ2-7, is SQTIHQWPATLVQPVGSPLSLECTVEGTSNPNLYWYRQAAGRGLQLLFYSVGIGQISSEVPQNLSASRPQDRQFILSSKKLLLSDSGFYLCAWSKSDGLHYEQYFGPGTRLTVT.

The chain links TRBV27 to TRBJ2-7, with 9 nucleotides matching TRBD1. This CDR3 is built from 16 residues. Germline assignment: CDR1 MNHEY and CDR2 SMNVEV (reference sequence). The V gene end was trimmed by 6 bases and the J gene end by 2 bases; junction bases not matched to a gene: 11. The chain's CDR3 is CASSPSGTGFAYEQYF. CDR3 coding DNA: TGTGCCAGCAGCCCCTCCGGGACAGGGTTCGCCTACGAGCAGTACTTC.

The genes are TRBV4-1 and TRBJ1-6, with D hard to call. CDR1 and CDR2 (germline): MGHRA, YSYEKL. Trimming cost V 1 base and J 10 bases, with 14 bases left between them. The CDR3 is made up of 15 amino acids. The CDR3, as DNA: TGCGCCAGCAGCCAAGCTGAAATAGCCCACTCACCCCTCCACTTT. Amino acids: CASSQAEIAHSPLHF.

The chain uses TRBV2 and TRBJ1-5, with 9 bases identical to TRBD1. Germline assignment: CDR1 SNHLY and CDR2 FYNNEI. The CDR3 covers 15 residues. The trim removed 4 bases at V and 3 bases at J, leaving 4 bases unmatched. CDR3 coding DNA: TGTGCCAGCAGTGGGACAGGGGTCATCAATCAGCCCCAGCATTTT. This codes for CASSGTGVINQPQHF. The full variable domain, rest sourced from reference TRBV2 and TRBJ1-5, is EPEVTQTPSHQVTQMGQEVILRCVPISNHLYFYWYRQILGQKVEFLVSFYNNEISEKSEIFDDQFSVERPDGSNFTLKIRSTKLEDSAMYFCASSGTGVINQPQHFGDGTRLSIL.

DNA for the CDR3: TGTGCCAGCAGCCGGGACATTAACAATTCACCCCTCCACTTT. Translating gives CASSRDINNSPLHF. The chain carries TRBV6-1 and TRBJ1-6, with a possible D match to TRBD1 (6 bases). The V gene lost 6 bases and the J gene lost 7 bases, with 13 bases spanning the gap. Looked up from germline, CDR1 is MNHNS and CDR2 is SASEGT. The CDR3 length is 14 residues.